Presented here are 30 T cell receptor beta chains from one specimen sequenced in a study of OX40 agonist ivuxolimab in advanced cancers. Produced via immunoSEQ multiplex PCR; TCRdb's table is partial and in-frame only. Of around 53,000 clones detected, about 88% appear once; the ten largest clones hold about 13%. Specimen: CD4+ or CD8+ T cells sorted from blood, collected in a trial of the OX40 agonist ivuxolimab. These receptors originate from an adult with an advanced solid tumor such as melanoma, head and neck, liver or kidney cancer.

The table lists this clone with a count of one. The V call is TRBV2, the J call TRBJ2-4; possible D gene TRBD1, 5 bases. Germline values: CDR1 SNHLY, CDR2 FYNNEI. The V and J ends lost 4 bases and 6 bases respectively, with 7 bases between them. CDR3 size: 12 residues. The DNA of the CDR3 is TGTGCCAGCAGTGGACAGAGAAACATTCAGTACTTC. As protein: CASSGQRNIQYF.

The chain uses TRBV7-9 and TRBJ2-5; D possibly corresponds to TRBD1 (5 bases). The CDR3 has 14 amino acids. Trimming left V 4 bases short and J 0 bases short, with 9 bases between. CDR1 SEHNR and CDR2 FQNEAQ come from the germline V gene (reference sequence). CDR3 bases: TGTGCCAGCAGCTCAGGGTTGTACCAAGAGACCCAGTACTTC. Encoded protein: CASSSGLYQETQYF.

The rearrangement links TRBV7-9 to TRBJ1-1; TRBD1 agrees at 10 bases. CDR3 size: 16 residues. J was trimmed by 7 bases and V by 6 bases; bases with no gene match: 14. Germline CDR1 and CDR2: SEHNR and FQNEAQ (reference sequence). The CDR3 is CASSLGRDRGSLEAFF. The CDR3 coding sequence is TGTGCCAGCAGTCTAGGGAGGGACAGGGGCTCCCTTGAAGCTTTCTTT. The full variable domain, with the rest looked up from reference TRBV7-9 and TRBJ1-1, is DTGVSQNPRHKITKRGQNVTFRCDPISEHNRLYWYRQTLGQGPEFLTYFQNEAQLEKSRLLSDRFSAERPKGSFSTLEIQRTEQGDSAMYLCASSLGRDRGSLEAFFGQGTRLTVV.

This chain connects TRBV28 to TRBJ1-1; D gene unclear. From germline, CDR1 is MDHEN and CDR2 SYDVKM. This CDR3 spans 11 amino acids. Trimming shortened V by 10 bases and J by 2 bases, and 8 bases separated the two germline ends. CDR3 amino acids: CATRINTEAFF. For the CDR3, the DNA is TGTGCCACCCGGATTAACACTGAAGCTTTCTTT.

The chain links TRBV7-2 to TRBJ1-5, with D perhaps matching TRBD1 (6 bases). This CDR3 region has 13 residues. V lost 3 bases and J lost 5, with 8 bases in between. Looked up from germline, CDR1 is SGHTA and CDR2 is FQGNSA. CDR3 sequence (DNA): TGTGCCAGCAGCTTGGGGGCCGATCAGCCCCAGCATTTT. Translation gives CASSLGADQPQHF. The full variable domain, rest sourced from reference TRBV7-2 and TRBJ1-5, is GAGVSQSPSNKVTEKGKDVELRCDPISGHTALYWYRQSLGQGLEFLIYFQGNSAPDKSGLPSDRFSAERTGGSVSTLTIQRTQQEDSAVYLCASSLGADQPQHFGDGTRLSIL.

The chain has TRBV30 and TRBJ1-3; D gene unclear. V lost 2 bases and J 7 bases, leaving 9 bases between the germline ends. This CDR3 region has 12 residues. Germline loops: CDR1 GTSNPN, CDR2 SVGIG (reference sequence). The chain's CDR3 is CAWSRQANTIYF. CDR3 sequence (DNA): TGTGCCTGGAGTAGGCAGGCCAACACCATATATTTT.

The chain employs TRBV6-5 and TRBJ2-1, with D perhaps TRBD1 (5 bases). V was shortened by 7 bases and J by 8 bases, with 15 bases between the two germline ends. The CDR3 is made up of 13 amino acids. Germline assignment: CDR1 MNHEY and CDR2 SVGAGI. CDR3 region: CASNGGRADEQFF. For the CDR3, the DNA is TGTGCCAGCAATGGCGGCAGGGCTGATGAGCAGTTCTTC.

V usage is TRBV6-1 and J usage is TRBJ2-2; D might be TRBD2 (5 bases). The V end was cut by 7 bases, the J end by 6 bases, with 12 bases between. Germline V gene sequence: CDR1 MNHNS, CDR2 SASEGT. The CDR3 runs to 13 residues. The CDR3 coding sequence is TGTGCCAGCAAGGGTAGCGTCCCCGGGGAGCTGTTTTTT. Translated, it gives CASKGSVPGELFF.

This chain connects TRBV4-1 to TRBJ1-3; unclear D gene. The germline gives CDR1 MGHRA, CDR2 YSYEKL. CDR3 length equals 16 residues. V lost 1 base and J lost 2, with 12 bases in between. The CDR3 reads CASSQGPGVAGNTIYF. The DNA of the CDR3 is TGCGCCAGCAGCCAAGGACCCGGGGTGGCTGGAAACACCATATATTTT.

The gene calls are TRBV5-4 and TRBJ2-3; 12 bases fit TRBD2. There are 17 residues in the CDR3. After removal of 4 bases from V and 3 bases from J, the junction contained 9 bases not matched to a gene. CDR1 and CDR2 from the germline V gene are SGHNT and YYREEE (reference sequence). DNA for the CDR3: TGTGCCAGCAGCGCCACAGGACTAGCGGGAATGACAGATACGCAGTATTTT. It translates to CASSATGLAGMTDTQYF.

This clone has only a few counts. V and J are TRBV4-1 and TRBJ2-7; TRBD2 matches at 10 bases. The trim removed 0 bases at V and 4 bases at J, leaving 6 bases unmatched. Germline loops: CDR1 MGHRA, CDR2 YSYEKL. The CDR3 extends over 16 amino acids. CDR3 in DNA: TGCGCCAGCAGCCAAGATCAACTAGCGGGGAATTACGAGCAGTACTTC. Translated: CASSQDQLAGNYEQYF.

The chain links TRBV28 to TRBJ2-1; 8 nucleotides agree with TRBD2. CDR1 MDHEN and CDR2 SYDVKM come from the germline V gene. V gave up 3 bases and J gave up 8 bases; unmatched junction bases: 6. This CDR3 is built from 14 residues. CDR3 protein: CASSFAGGMDEQFF. Written as DNA, the CDR3 is TGTGCCAGCAGTTTTGCGGGAGGAATGGATGAGCAGTTCTTC.

This clone was observed a few times. CDR3 residues: CASSWDRTFSGANVLTF. The CDR3 nucleotides are TGTGCCAGTAGTTGGGACAGGACTTTCTCTGGGGCCAACGTCCTGACTTTC. The chain employs TRBV19 and TRBJ2-6; the match to TRBD1 covers 8 bases. With 5 bases clipped from V and 0 bases from J, the junction kept 6 bases outside the gene matches. The V gene's germline CDR1 is LNHDA and CDR2 SQIVND (reference sequence). The CDR3 runs 17 residues.

The CDR3, as DNA: TGTGCCAGCAGTGAAGTTAGGGGTCAGCCCCAGCATTTT. Translated: CASSEVRGQPQHF. The chain carries TRBV6-1 and TRBJ1-5; possibly TRBD1 for D (5 bases). The CDR3 is 13 residues long. The germline gives CDR1 MNHNS, CDR2 SASEGT. Trimming cost V 1 base and J 6 bases, with 7 bases left between them.

The chain uses TRBV5-1 and TRBJ1-1, with 7 bases matching TRBD1. CDR3 length: 15 amino acids. After removal of 7 bases from V and 1 base from J, the junction contained 10 bases not matched to a gene. Per germline, CDR1 SGHRS and CDR2 YFSETQ. The CDR3 DNA reads TGCGCCAGCGAGCCCCAGGGGGGGAGGAACACTGAAGCTTTCTTT. Amino acids: CASEPQGGRNTEAFF.

This clone was observed a few times. The J gene is TRBJ2-1, the V gene TRBV2; no definite D call. Germline assignment: CDR1 SNHLY and CDR2 FYNNEI. The V and J ends lost 6 bases and 0 bases respectively, with 15 bases between them. The CDR3 is 16 residues long. The DNA of the CDR3 is TGTGCCAGCAGCTCCCGACTCGGAAGCTCCTACAATGAGCAGTTCTTC. Protein sequence: CASSSRLGSSYNEQFF.

V is TRBV7-3 and J is TRBJ2-7, with D possibly TRBD2 on 5 matching bases. Trimming shortened V by 5 bases and J by 2 bases, and 13 bases separated the two germline ends. Germline CDR1 is SGHTA and CDR2 is FQGTGA. The CDR3 covers 14 residues. The CDR3 region is CASSPYRGTYEQYF. The CDR3 DNA sequence: TGTGCCAGCAGCCCCTACCGAGGGACCTACGAGCAGTACTTC.

This chain connects TRBV5-1 to TRBJ2-5; D not resolved. The CDR3 has 15 amino acids. V gave up 4 bases and J gave up 2 bases, with 15 bases separating them. The V gene's germline CDR1 is SGHRS and CDR2 YFSETQ. The CDR3 DNA reads TGCGCCAGCAGCATGAAGACCGTGGGTCAAGAGACCCAGTACTTC. This sequence encodes CASSMKTVGQETQYF.

The chain employs TRBV27 and TRBJ2-3; the D is unclear. Trimming left V 6 bases short and J 0 bases short, with 10 bases between. This CDR3 has 14 amino acids. The V gene's germline CDR1 is MNHEY and CDR2 SMNVEV (reference sequence). The DNA of the CDR3 is TGTGCCAGCAGGGCAGCCAGTAGCACAGATACGCAGTATTTT. Its translation: CASRAASSTDTQYF.

This clone was detected only a few times. This rearrangement joins TRBV7-9 to TRBJ1-5; D is possibly TRBD1 (5 bases). Per germline, CDR1 SEHNR and CDR2 FQNEAQ (reference sequence). The CDR3 spans 12 residues. V dropped 0 bases and J dropped 9 bases, with 6 bases sitting between them. CDR3 nucleotide sequence: TGTGCCAGCAGCTTAGCTCAGGGGCCCCAGCATTTT. Translating gives CASSLAQGPQHF.

The chain employs TRBV27 and TRBJ2-2; D might be TRBD1 (6 bases). The CDR3 sequence is 17 residues long. V lost 7 bases and J lost 6, with 24 bases in between. Germline-derived CDR1 and CDR2 are MNHEY and SMNVEV (reference sequence). This chain's CDR3 is CASTKLKDRQTAGELFF. Here the CDR3 DNA reads TGTGCCAGCACCAAGCTCAAAGACAGGCAAACGGCCGGGGAGCTGTTTTTT.

The V call is TRBV19, the J call TRBJ2-6, with 13 bases identical to TRBD2. This CDR3 is 18 amino acids long. Germline values: CDR1 LNHDA, CDR2 SQIVND (reference sequence). V was clipped by 5 bases and J by 3 bases; unmatched bases: 7. The CDR3 DNA follows: TGTGCCAGTAGTTTATGGACTAGCGGGAGCGGTGGGGCCAACGTCCTGACTTTC. Translating gives CASSLWTSGSGGANVLTF.

This chain joins TRBV5-5 and TRBJ2-2; possible D gene TRBD1, 6 bases. Germline CDR1 SGHKS, CDR2 YYEKEE (reference sequence). This CDR3 is built from 18 residues. Trimming shortened V by 4 bases and J by 3 bases, and 22 bases separated the two germline ends. This CDR3 reads CASSLARSAGEYTGELFF. The CDR3 DNA sequence: TGTGCCAGCAGCCTAGCACGGTCGGCAGGGGAATACACCGGGGAGCTGTTTTTT. The whole variable domain, filled in from reference TRBV5-5 and TRBJ2-2, reads DAGVTQSPTHLIKTRGQQVTLRCSPISGHKSVSWYQQVLGQGPQFIFQYYEKEERGRGNFPDRFSARQFPNYSSELNVNALLLGDSALYLCASSLARSAGEYTGELFFGEGSRLTVL.

In its sample, this clone was seen a few times. The rearrangement uses TRBV2 and TRBJ1-5, with 9 positions matching TRBD1. V gave up 4 bases and J gave up 5 bases; unmatched junction bases: 3. The CDR3 is made up of 14 amino acids. Germline assignment: CDR1 SNHLY and CDR2 FYNNEI. The CDR3 is CASSADRGYQPQHF. CDR3 sequence (DNA): TGTGCCAGCAGTGCGGACAGGGGATATCAGCCCCAGCATTTT.

This sequence joins TRBV28 and TRBJ2-2; D possibly corresponds to TRBD1 (6 bases). Germline CDR1 is MDHEN and CDR2 is SYDVKM. Trimming took off 2 bases at V and 1 base at J, with 8 bases between the two ends. There are 15 residues in the CDR3. The CDR3 DNA reads TGTGCCAGCAGTTTAGGGGGACAGAACACCGGGGAGCTGTTTTTT. This gives the protein CASSLGGQNTGELFF.

V gene TRBV4-1 combines with J gene TRBJ2-1; 11 nucleotides line up with TRBD2. After removal of 1 base from V and 4 bases from J, the junction contained 3 bases not matched to a gene. From germline, CDR1 is MGHRA and CDR2 YSYEKL. The CDR3 spans 16 residues. The CDR3 protein is CASSQASGRRYNEQFF. The DNA for the CDR3 is TGCGCCAGCAGCCAAGCTAGCGGGAGGCGATACAATGAGCAGTTCTTC.

CDR3 amino acids: CASSQDPRGVTEAFF. Written as DNA, the CDR3 is TGTGCCAGCAGCCAAGATCCCCGCGGGGTCACTGAAGCTTTCTTT. The J gene is TRBJ1-1, the V gene TRBV4-2; D unclear. The CDR3 extends over 15 amino acids. V lost 0 bases and J 4 bases, leaving 12 bases between the germline ends. Germline V lookup: CDR1 LGHNA, CDR2 YNFKEQ.

The chain joins TRBV6-5 to TRBJ1-1; possibly TRBD1 for D (6 bases). Germline assignment: CDR1 MNHEY and CDR2 SVGAGI. This CDR3 comprises 15 residues. V was cut by 5 bases and J by 0 bases, with 13 bases left in between. CDR3 residues: CASSVDRKMNTEAFF. CDR3 bases: TGTGCCAGCAGTGTAGACAGGAAAATGAACACTGAAGCTTTCTTT.

This chain joins TRBV28 and TRBJ2-4; D tentatively reads TRBD1 or TRBD2 (6 bases each). V lost 4 bases and J lost 1, with 20 bases in between. This CDR3 spans 18 amino acids. Germline values: CDR1 MDHEN, CDR2 SYDVKM. The CDR3, as DNA: TGTGCCAGCAGTTCGACGGGGGCCCCCTCAGTGGCCAAAAACATTCAGTACTTC. Translating it yields CASSSTGAPSVAKNIQYF.

The rearrangement joins TRBV6-5 to TRBJ1-3; no clear D. Trimming left V 6 bases short and J 3 bases short, with 12 bases between. CDR1 MNHEY and CDR2 SVGAGI come from the germline V gene. CDR3 length: 14 residues. CDR3: CASRGRRSGNTIYF. CDR3 coding DNA: TGTGCCAGCAGGGGTCGAAGGAGTGGAAACACCATATATTTT.